Following are 29 T cell receptor beta chains from one sample sequenced in a study of cytomegalovirus exposure and HLA in healthy donors. It was with 60 Vbeta and 13 Jbeta primers that the PCR ran. The repertoire was sequenced with immunoSEQ multiplex PCR; TCRdb's copy has only in-frame clones and lacks some. The profile covers about 300,000 clones, with more than 80% appearing a single time and 3.5% to 4% taken by the ten largest. Sequenced sample: PBMCs. These receptors were taken from a man in his forties in good health and CMV-seropositive.

This chain links TRBV6-5 with TRBJ2-7; 8 nucleotides line up with TRBD2. CDR1 and CDR2 (germline): MNHEY, SVGAGI. After removal of 2 bases from V and 4 bases from J, the junction contained 7 bases not matched to a gene. The CDR3 has 15 residues. The CDR3 loop reads CASSYAAGGVYEQYF. In nucleotides, the CDR3 is TGTGCCAGCAGTTACGCGGCGGGAGGAGTGTACGAGCAGTACTTC.

The chain has TRBV5-6 and TRBJ1-1; 8 bases are a match to TRBD1. CDR3 length: 18 amino acids. Germline V gene data show CDR1 as SGHDT and CDR2 as YYEEEE. After removal of 0 bases from V and 0 bases from J, the junction contained 10 bases not matched to a gene. The CDR3 spells CASSLAGAGGRMNTEAFF. The CDR3 DNA is TGTGCCAGCAGCTTGGCCGGGGCAGGGGGCAGGATGAACACTGAAGCTTTCTTT.

The count of this clone is one. The rearrangement uses TRBV30 and TRBJ2-4, with 12 bases that match TRBD2. After removal of 3 bases from V and 7 bases from J, the junction contained 10 bases not matched to a gene. Germline values: CDR1 GTSNPN, CDR2 SVGIG (reference sequence). The CDR3 consists of 16 residues. As DNA, the CDR3 is TGTGCCTGGAGCGCGGGACTAGCGGGCGCCCTGAACATTCAGTACTTC. Residues: CAWSAGLAGALNIQYF.

The rearrangement joins TRBV19 to TRBJ2-2, with 9 bases aligning to TRBD1. The ends lost 4 bases at V and 4 bases at J; junction bases unmatched: 4. This CDR3 region has 15 residues. Per germline, CDR1 LNHDA and CDR2 SQIVND (reference sequence). In DNA, the CDR3 is TGTGCCAGTAGTAGACGGGACAGGGCCACCGGGGAGCTGTTTTTT. This codes for CASSRRDRATGELFF.

The chain joins TRBV6-5 to TRBJ1-1, with TRBD1 matching over 7 bases. V was clipped by 5 bases and J by 0 bases; unmatched bases: 6. Germline values: CDR1 MNHEY, CDR2 SVGAGI. The CDR3 spans 15 residues. The DNA of the CDR3 is TGTGCCAGCAGTAGAGGACAGGTACTGAACACTGAAGCTTTCTTT. Its translation: CASSRGQVLNTEAFF.

Only a few counts were recorded for this clone. The chain combines TRBV19 with TRBJ1-1, with D unresolved. Germline CDR1 reads LNHDA; CDR2 reads SQIVND (reference sequence). Trimming pared 0 bases from V and 1 base from J, leaving 9 bases between. The CDR3 consists of 15 residues. Written as DNA, the CDR3 is TGTGCCAGTAGTATAGATCGGAGGCCGAACACTGAAGCTTTCTTT. This translates into CASSIDRRPNTEAFF.

A word on this clone: The junction departs from the called germline gene at one end, perhaps through a read error. This rearrangement joins TRBV7-9 to TRBJ1-1, with D perhaps matching TRBD1 (5 bases). Germline V gene sequence: CDR1 SEHNR, CDR2 FQNEAQ (reference sequence). The CDR3 has 12 amino acids. DNA for the CDR3: TGTTCCAGCAGCCGCCAGGGCACTAAAGCTTTCTTT. Translation gives CSSSRQGTKAFF.

The CDR3 sequence: CASKIGVNEQFF. Here the CDR3 DNA reads TGTGCCAGCAAGATCGGGGTCAATGAGCAGTTCTTC. The rearrangement links TRBV2 to TRBJ2-1; D is possibly TRBD2 (5 bases). The V end lost 7 bases, the J end lost 6 bases, and 10 bases lay between the germline ends. The CDR3 runs 12 residues. Germline values: CDR1 SNHLY, CDR2 FYNNEI.

The CDR3 reads CASSPGQGASGETQYF. CDR3 nucleotides: TGTGCCAGCTCACCAGGACAGGGGGCGTCGGGTGAGACCCAGTACTTC. The J gene is TRBJ2-5, the V gene TRBV18, with 11 nucleotides matching TRBD1. The CDR3 has 16 residues. V shed 2 bases and J 5 bases; nucleotides not matched to a gene: 7. Germline V gene lookup returns CDR1 KGHSH and CDR2 LQKENI. The full variable domain, in which reference TRBV18 and TRBJ2-5 provide the parts outside the CDR3, is NAGVMQNPRHLVRRRGQEARLRCSPMKGHSHVYWYRQLPEEGLKFMVYLQKENIIDESGMPKERFSAEFPKEGPSILRIQQVVRGDSAAYFCASSPGQGASGETQYFGPGTRLLVL.

This rearrangement joins TRBV14 to TRBJ2-2; a possible D gene is TRBD1 (6 bases). V was cut by 6 bases and J by 6 bases, with 14 bases left in between. This CDR3 is 14 amino acids long. The germline V gene has CDR1 SGHDN and CDR2 FVKESK. CDR3 sequence: CASRRQGLSGELFF. Here the CDR3 DNA reads TGTGCCAGCAGGCGGCAGGGGTTGTCCGGGGAGCTGTTTTTT.

This chain links TRBV10-3 with TRBJ1-1; the match to TRBD1 covers 8 bases. Germline CDR1 reads ENHRY; CDR2 reads SYGVKD. V lost 6 bases, J lost 4 bases, and 7 bases stayed unmatched. The CDR3 runs to 14 residues. The DNA of the CDR3 is TGTGCCATCAGGACCGGGACAGGTGGCACTGAAGCTTTCTTT. Protein sequence: CAIRTGTGGTEAFF.

V and J are TRBV7-9 and TRBJ1-2, with a weak D call TRBD1 (6 bases). The V end lost 4 bases, the J end lost 6 bases, and 12 bases lay between the germline ends. The CDR3 is 13 residues long. Per germline, CDR1 SEHNR and CDR2 FQNEAQ (reference sequence). CDR3 in amino acids: CASSSPHRDGYTF. CDR3 bases: TGTGCCAGCAGCTCACCCCACAGGGATGGCTACACCTTC.

The rearrangement links TRBV7-9 to TRBJ1-2; D may be TRBD1 (5 bases). Germline V CDR1 and CDR2: SEHNR, FQNEAQ (reference sequence). The CDR3 runs to 15 residues. Deletions cut 5 bases from V and 4 bases from J, with 17 bases between. In DNA, the CDR3 is TGTGCCAGCAGCCCGGGGGGAGGGAGTCGCTATGGCTACACCTTC. It encodes CASSPGGGSRYGYTF.

This clone was seen a handful of times. The rearrangement links TRBV7-2 to TRBJ2-1; 13 nucleotides align to TRBD2. Per germline, CDR1 SGHTA and CDR2 FQGNSA. J was trimmed by 10 bases and V by 1 base; bases with no gene match: 10. The CDR3 runs 17 residues. This CDR3 is CASSLDPRTSGRGEQFF. CDR3 sequence (DNA): TGTGCCAGCAGCTTAGATCCCCGGACTAGCGGGAGAGGGGAGCAGTTCTTC.

In nucleotides, the CDR3 is TGTGCCAGCAAACCGGGGACACCGAGCTCCTACAATGAGCAGTTCTTC. Protein sequence: CASKPGTPSSYNEQFF. The chain carries TRBV2 and TRBJ2-1; TRBD1 might be the D (6 bases). Trimming cost V 7 bases and J 0 bases, with 16 bases left between them. CDR3 length: 16 residues. The germline V gene has CDR1 SNHLY and CDR2 FYNNEI.

This clone was found a few times. The rearrangement uses TRBV7-2 and TRBJ2-7, with no clear D. Germline loops: CDR1 SGHTA, CDR2 FQGNSA. Deletions cut 3 bases from V and 3 bases from J, with 12 bases between. The CDR3 extends over 14 amino acids. The CDR3 DNA follows: TGTGCCAGCAGCTTGGATAGGAGCAGCTACGAGCAGTACTTC. It specifies CASSLDRSSYEQYF.

The chain carries TRBV7-9 and TRBJ1-2; no definite D call. The CDR3 runs to 13 residues. Germline CDR1 SEHNR, CDR2 FQNEAQ (reference sequence). Trimming stripped 7 bases from V and 0 bases from J, with 9 bases between. CDR3 in DNA: TGTGCCAGCACCGAGGGATCTAACTATGGCTACACCTTC. It codes for CASTEGSNYGYTF.

This chain links TRBV29-1 with TRBJ2-7; 9 positions agree with TRBD1. The trim removed 7 bases at V and 6 bases at J, leaving 7 bases unmatched. The CDR3 has 12 residues. Germline loops: CDR1 SQVTM, CDR2 ANQGSEA. CDR3 in amino acids: CSALGQGGEQYF. In DNA form, the CDR3 reads TGCAGCGCCCTGGGACAGGGAGGCGAGCAGTACTTC.

The sample holds one count of this clone. The chain is built from TRBV6-5 and TRBJ2-1; D is unclear. CDR3 length equals 11 residues. The V and J ends lost 6 bases and 8 bases respectively, with 8 bases between them. Germline V gene data show CDR1 as MNHEY and CDR2 as SVGAGI. CDR3 region: CASSRRDEQFF. CDR3 sequence (DNA): TGTGCCAGCAGCCGACGGGATGAGCAGTTCTTC.

The chain carries TRBV28 and TRBJ1-1, with D tentatively TRBD1 (5 bases). The length of the CDR3 is 13 residues. V was trimmed by 10 bases and J by 7 bases, leaving 19 bases between them. Looked up from germline, CDR1 is MDHEN and CDR2 is SYDVKM. CDR3: CATAAPPTVEAFF. In nucleotides, the CDR3 is TGTGCCACCGCAGCCCCCCCGACAGTTGAAGCTTTCTTT.

V usage is TRBV2 and J usage is TRBJ2-5; tentative D call: TRBD2 (6 bases). CDR1 SNHLY and CDR2 FYNNEI come from the germline V gene. The CDR3 length is 15 residues. With 4 bases removed from V and 1 base from J, the gap between germline ends came to 13 bases. This chain's CDR3 is CASSVGVGGQETQYF. DNA for the CDR3: TGTGCCAGCAGTGTTGGCGTGGGGGGCCAAGAGACCCAGTACTTC. Filled out from reference TRBV2 and TRBJ2-5, the complete variable domain reads EPEVTQTPSHQVTQMGQEVILRCVPISNHLYFYWYRQILGQKVEFLVSFYNNEISEKSEIFDDQFSVERPDGSNFTLKIRSTKLEDSAMYFCASSVGVGGQETQYFGPGTRLLVL.

The CDR3: CASSPGTSGLSTDTQYF. DNA for the CDR3: TGTGCCAGCAGCCCCGGGACTAGCGGGCTAAGCACAGATACGCAGTATTTT. The chain couples TRBV5-4 to TRBJ2-3; TRBD2 matches at 12 bases. With V trimmed by 4 bases and J by 0 bases, 6 bases remained unmatched. Germline CDR1 reads SGHNT; CDR2 reads YYREEE (reference sequence). This CDR3 has 17 amino acids. The variable domain in full, with the rest retrieved from reference TRBV5-4 and TRBJ2-3, is ETGVTQSPTHLIKTRGQQVTLRCSSQSGHNTVSWYQQALGQGPQFIFQYYREEENGRGNFPPRFSGLQFPNYSSELNVNALELDDSALYLCASSPGTSGLSTDTQYFGPGTRLTVL.

The chain couples TRBV30 to TRBJ2-3, with a tentative D call TRBD2 (5 bases). The germline V gene encodes CDR1 GTSNPN and CDR2 SVGIG (reference sequence). This CDR3 comprises 16 residues. V gave up 0 bases and J gave up 3 bases, with 16 bases separating them. Written as DNA, the CDR3 is TGTGCCTGGAGTGTACGGCGTGGGAGTAGGACAGATACGCAGTATTTT. Translated: CAWSVRRGSRTDTQYF.

The count of this clone is one. V is TRBV27 and J is TRBJ2-4, with 9 bases aligning to TRBD1. The CDR3 is 12 residues long. CDR1 and CDR2 (germline): MNHEY, SMNVEV (reference sequence). With 8 bases clipped from V and 4 bases from J, the junction kept 0 bases outside the gene matches. The CDR3 loop reads CASGTGKNIQYF. CDR3 nucleotide sequence: TGTGCCAGCGGGACAGGGAAAAACATTCAGTACTTC.

The chain links TRBV6-5 to TRBJ2-5; 9 bases line up with TRBD2. The V and J ends lost 7 bases and 5 bases, in that order; junction bases with no gene match: 11. From germline, CDR1 is MNHEY and CDR2 SVGAGI. The CDR3 is 15 amino acids. CDR3 loop: CASTQASGVGETQYF. The CDR3 region has the DNA TGTGCCAGCACCCAAGCTAGCGGGGTGGGTGAGACCCAGTACTTC.

The J gene is TRBJ1-5, the V gene TRBV18; D gene ambiguous. The V end lost 0 bases, the J end lost 4 bases, and 19 bases lay between the germline ends. Germline-derived CDR1 and CDR2 are KGHSH and LQKENI. The CDR3 runs 18 residues. CDR3 in amino acids: CASSPPSLGQRVNQPQHF. For the CDR3, the DNA is TGTGCCAGCTCACCACCGTCGTTGGGTCAACGGGTGAATCAGCCCCAGCATTTT.

V is TRBV27 and J is TRBJ2-7, with a possible D match to TRBD1 (6 bases). V was pared by 6 bases and J by 6 bases, with 18 bases between. The CDR3 consists of 14 residues. Germline V gene lookup returns CDR1 MNHEY and CDR2 SMNVEV (reference sequence). Here the CDR3 DNA reads TGTGCCAGCAGCATCCAGGGGCAAAGGAGCGAGCAGTACTTC. Its protein product is CASSIQGQRSEQYF.

J is TRBJ2-3 and V is TRBV4-1, with 8 bases matching TRBD2. This CDR3 has 17 residues. CDR1 MGHRA and CDR2 YSYEKL come from the germline V gene. V lost 1 base to trimming and J lost 2 bases; unmatched junction nucleotides: 8. Here the CDR3 reads CASSQVAGGILTDTQYF. CDR3 nucleotide sequence: TGCGCCAGCAGCCAAGTGGCGGGAGGTATTCTCACAGATACGCAGTATTTT.

In this sample, this clone turned up a few times. The chain is built from TRBV5-1 and TRBJ2-5, with 7 bases that match TRBD2. The V and J ends lost 7 bases and 1 base, in that order; junction bases with no gene match: 4. The length of the CDR3 is 13 residues. Germline lookup yields CDR1 SGHRS and CDR2 YFSETQ. The CDR3 reads CASRTSVQETQYF. CDR3 bases: TGCGCCAGCCGCACTAGCGTCCAAGAGACCCAGTACTTC. The full variable domain, in which reference TRBV5-1 and TRBJ2-5 provide the parts outside the CDR3, is KAGVTQTPRYLIKTRGQQVTLSCSPISGHRSVSWYQQTPGQGLQFLFEYFSETQRNKGNFPGRFSGRQFSNSRSEMNVSTLELGDSALYLCASRTSVQETQYFGPGTRLLVL.